Listed below are T cell receptor beta chains from one sample, sequenced in a study of T cell responses to AZD1222 COVID-19 vaccine. Assay: immunoSEQ multiplex PCR; the TCRdb copy retains only in-frame clones and omits some. The sample gives about 150,000 clones, approximately 89% of which show up once; about 3.3% is in the top ten. The specimen comprised peripheral blood, sampled on day 0 of MenACWY control vaccination. The receptors were gathered from an adult in good health. Both conserved end residues are part of each CDR3. A D gene is named only where the DNA matches it firmly. Clone size is shown for a subset of rows, as once, few, many or a class of expanded clone.

TRBJ1-5 | - | - | TRBV30 | TGTGCCTGGGAGGGGTTCCCAGAGGGGAGCAATCAGCCCCAGCATTTT | CAWEGFPEGSNQPQHF
TRBJ1-5 | - | once | TRBV7-2 | TGTGCCAGCAGCTACGGACTGATCAATCAGCCCCAGCATTTT | CASSYGLINQPQHF
TRBJ2-7 | - | - | TRBV25-1 | TGTGCCAGCAGTGAATATAAGGGGAACGGCGAGCAGTACTTC | CASSEYKGNGEQYF
TRBJ2-1 | TRBD2 | - | TRBV7-6 | TGTGCCAGCAGCTCAATAGCGGGAGGGCCGAATGAGCAGTTCTTC | CASSSIAGGPNEQFF
TRBJ1-2 | - | - | TRBV9 | TGTGCCAGCAGCGTACGGTGGCAGACGGTGATATCGAACGATGGCTACACCTTC | CASSVRWQTVISNDGYTF
TRBJ1-5 | - | once | TRBV4-3 | TGCGCCAGCAGCCAAGGGACAGATTACGGTTTTGATCAGCCCCAGCATTTT | CASSQGTDYGFDQPQHF
TRBJ1-1 | TRBD1 | - | TRBV11-3 | TGTGCCAGCCACTCCCGGGACAGGGGAACTGAAGCTTTCTTT | CASHSRDRGTEAFF
TRBJ1-2 | - | once | TRBV12-3/TRBV12-4 | TGTGCCAGCAGTTCGTCGACAGGCGGCTACACCTTC | CASSSSTGGYTF
TRBJ2-7 | TRBD2 | - | TRBV3-1/TRBV3-2 | TGTGCCAGCAGCCCTTCTAGCGGGGGGACCTACGAGCAGTACTTC | CASSPSSGGTYEQYF
TRBJ2-7 | - | - | TRBV29-1 | TGCAGCGCCAAGCCGCAGGATATTGCCTACGAGCAGTACTTC | CSAKPQDIAYEQYF
TRBJ1-1 | TRBD1 | once | TRBV7-2 | TGTGCCAGCAGCTCACAGGGGCAGGGCACTGAAGCTTTCTTT | CASSSQGQGTEAFF